Reported below is one T cell receptor beta chain. Germline values: CDR1 SNHLY, CDR2 FYNNEI. CDR3 size: 14 residues. This entry belongs to a study of monozygotic twins with inflammatory bowel disease. Whole blood that had not undergone T cell sorting provided the isolated total RNA. TCRalpha and TCRbeta cDNA underwent two nested PCRs of about 15 and 9 cycles. Using the 5' RACE reads, TCRdb records one entry per CDR3 protein without DNA. The ten most abundant clones cover roughly 2.5% of a sample with approximately 400,000 distinct CDR3 sequences. Sequenced sample: blood. The chain employs TRBV2 and TRBJ1-5. This TCR was sampled from a human donor with ulcerative colitis or Crohn's disease, or a healthy co-twin of an affected twin (not recorded which). The CDR3 region is CASSDRQGGQPQHF. Drawing the rest from reference TRBV2 and TRBJ1-5, the complete variable domain is EPEVTQTPSHQVTQMGQEVILRCVPISNHLYFYWYRQILGQKVEFLVSFYNNEISEKSEIFDDQFSVERPDGSNFTLKIRSTKLEDSAMYFCASSDRQGGQPQHFGDGTRLSIL.